This T cell receptor beta chain was captured by sequencing in a study of PD-L1 blockade in urothelial cancer. Per germline, CDR1 MGHRA and CDR2 YSYEKL. The CDR3 is made up of 16 amino acids. V dropped 1 base and J dropped 12 bases, with 22 bases sitting between them. Each individual provided 1 to 8 samples (taken pretreatment and on-treatment). Profiled with immunoSEQ multiplex PCR; TCRdb holds only in-frame clones, not every one. The sample holds roughly 84,000 clones; over 80% are singletons and the top ten take 8% to 9.5%. The TCR comes from a man in his sixties or seventies with urothelial cancer. The chain joins TRBV4-1 to TRBJ2-1, with a weak D call TRBD2 (5 bases). The sample was PBMCs, taken around atezolizumab (anti-PD-L1) treatment. CDR3 protein: CASSQGLQRFDEGQFF. The CDR3 coding sequence is TGCGCCAGCAGCCAAGGGCTCCAGCGATTTGACGAGGGGCAGTTCTTC.